The rows below give T cell receptor beta chains drawn from one sample of a study of OX40 agonist ivuxolimab in advanced cancers. Using immunoSEQ multiplex PCR, the repertoire was profiled, and TCRdb retains in-frame clones only, with some absent. The table includes about 86,000 clones, 75% to 95% detected once. The material sequenced was CD4+ or CD8+ T cells sorted from blood, taken in a trial of the OX40 agonist ivuxolimab. These receptors were taken from an adult with an advanced solid tumor such as melanoma, head and neck, liver or kidney cancer. Both conserved end residues are part of each CDR3. The D gene is left open where the match is weak. Part of the rows lack a size; the others show once, few, many or a class for expanded clones.

J gene	V gene	D gene	clone size	CDR3 length	CDR3 DNA	CDR3 protein
TRBJ1-1	TRBV27	NA	NA	13	TGTGCCAGCAGTTTAAGTAGTGCCACTGAAGCTTTCTTT	CASSLSSATEAFF
TRBJ2-7	TRBV4-1	TRBD1	NA	13	TGCGCCAGCAGCCAAACAGGGGGCTACGAGCAGTACTTC	CASSQTGGYEQYF
TRBJ1-2	TRBV9	NA	NA	13	TGTGCCAGTGCGACCGGTGGACAAAATGGCTACACCTTC	CASATGGQNGYTF
TRBJ1-1	TRBV19	NA	NA	16	TGTGCCAGTAGTGCGGACCAGGAGCGGTTGGACACTGAAGCTTTCTTT	CASSADQERLDTEAFF
TRBJ2-5	TRBV13	TRBD1	once	16	TGTGCCAGCAGCCTGAAGGGGGAAACAGGGGGCGAGACCCAGTACTTC	CASSLKGETGGETQYF
TRBJ2-1	TRBV19	TRBD2	NA	12	TGTGCCAGTAGGAAACGGGAGGATGAGCAGTTCTTC	CASRKREDEQFF
TRBJ2-3	TRBV2	NA	NA	12	TGTGCCAGCGTTGGCGGCACAGATACGCAGTATTTT	CASVGGTDTQYF
TRBJ1-1	TRBV9	NA	NA	14	TGTGCCAGCAGCGTAGGTATGGGGGACACTGAAGCTTTCTTT	CASSVGMGDTEAFF
TRBJ2-6	TRBV7-4	NA	NA	18	TGTGCCAGCAGCTTAGTCGGTACAGGCGCTTCTGGGGCCAACGTCCTGACTTTC	CASSLVGTGASGANVLTF
TRBJ2-2	TRBV6-5	NA	NA	14	TGTGCCAGCAGTTCCTCCATTTTTGGCGGGGAGCTGTTTTTT	CASSSSIFGGELFF
TRBJ2-7	TRBV27	NA	NA	11	TGTGCCAGCAGTAGAAGAGACGAGCAGTACTTC	CASSRRDEQYF
TRBJ2-7	TRBV29-1	NA	NA	14	TGCAGCGTTGGCGGATCGGCGACAGGCTACGAGCAGTACTTC	CSVGGSATGYEQYF
TRBJ2-7	TRBV6-6	TRBD2	NA	12	TGTGCCAGCAGGACTAGCGAGTACGAGCAGTACTTC	CASRTSEYEQYF
TRBJ2-3	TRBV7-2	NA	NA	12	TGTGCCAGCAGCTTAAAGGCGGATACGCAGTATTTT	CASSLKADTQYF
TRBJ2-1	TRBV6-1	TRBD2	NA	16	TGTGCCAGCAGTGAAAACCCGGGGGGGGCCTACAATGAGCAGTTCTTC	CASSENPGGAYNEQFF
TRBJ1-5	TRBV19	TRBD1	NA	14	TGTGCCAGTAGTCCCGGGACAGGGGAACAGCCCCAGCATTTT	CASSPGTGEQPQHF
TRBJ2-1	TRBV27	NA	NA	17	TGTGCCACTTCGACAGGGTTAACGGGAGGTCTTCACAATGAGCAGTTCTTC	CATSTGLTGGLHNEQFF
TRBJ2-5	TRBV28	NA	NA	14	TGTGCCAGCAGTCCATCGACTAGAGTTGAGACCCAGTACTTC	CASSPSTRVETQYF
TRBJ2-1	TRBV30	NA	NA	14	TGTGCCGGGGGGCGGGACAGTCCCTACAATGAGCAGTTCTTC	CAGGRDSPYNEQFF
TRBJ2-5	TRBV9	TRBD1	NA	15	TGTGCCAGCAGCGTACTTGGGACAGGGAGTGAGACCCAGTACTTC	CASSVLGTGSETQYF
TRBJ1-1	TRBV30	NA	NA	14	TGTGCCTGGAGCACAGGGTTAGTGAACACTGAAGCTTTCTTT	CAWSTGLVNTEAFF
TRBJ2-7	TRBV4-1	NA	NA	15	TGCGCCAGCAGCCAAGAGTCAAGCCTCTCCTACGAGCAGTACTTC	CASSQESSLSYEQYF
TRBJ2-6	TRBV5-4	TRBD1	NA	17	TGTGCCAGCAGCTACAGAACAGGGGGAGCTGGGGCCAACGTCCTGACTTTC	CASSYRTGGAGANVLTF
TRBJ2-2	TRBV4-2	NA	NA	15	TGTGCCAGCAGCCAAGCCGACTTGAACACCGGGGAGCTGTTTTTT	CASSQADLNTGELFF
TRBJ2-7	TRBV19	NA	NA	12	TGTGCCAGTTCGGGCGAGGGTTACGAGCAGTACTTC	CASSGEGYEQYF
TRBJ2-7	TRBV6-5	TRBD2	NA	13	TGTGCCAGCAGTCCGGGACTAGGGTGGGAGCAGTACTTC	CASSPGLGWEQYF
TRBJ2-5	TRBV4-2	TRBD2	NA	15	TGTGCCAGCAGCCAAGATAAGGGAGGGCCGGAGACCCAGTACTTC	CASSQDKGGPETQYF
TRBJ1-2	TRBV4-1	TRBD1	NA	14	TGCGCCAGCAGCGCCGGACAGGGGAACTATGGCTACACCTTC	CASSAGQGNYGYTF
TRBJ2-3	TRBV27	NA	NA	12	TGTGCCAGCTGGGATGTAGCAGATACGCAGTATTTT	CASWDVADTQYF
TRBJ2-3	TRBV18	NA	NA	17	TGTGCCAGCTCACCCCCTCCCGAGACTAGGGGCACAGATACGCAGTATTTT	CASSPPPETRGTDTQYF
TRBJ2-7	TRBV19	NA	NA	14	TGTGCCAGTAGTATATCTCAGGGTAGCGACGAGCAGTACTTC	CASSISQGSDEQYF
TRBJ1-1	TRBV29-1	TRBD1	NA	13	TGCAGCGTTGTTGGGACAGGGGAAACTGAAGCTTTCTTT	CSVVGTGETEAFF
TRBJ1-5	TRBV15	NA	NA	17	TGTGCCACCAGCAGAGACCCCGCAGGGTATAGCAATCAGCCCCAGCATTTT	CATSRDPAGYSNQPQHF
TRBJ1-1	TRBV6-6	NA	NA	14	TGTGCCACCTTTTTCTTTTCGGGGAACACTGAAGCTTTCTTT	CATFFFSGNTEAFF
TRBJ2-7	TRBV4-1	TRBD1	NA	14	TGCGCCAGCAGACCCGGGACAGGGATGAACGAGCAGTACTTC	CASRPGTGMNEQYF
TRBJ2-1	TRBV5-1	TRBD1	NA	14	TGCGCCAGCAGCCCGGACAGGGACTACAATGAGCAGTTCTTC	CASSPDRDYNEQFF
TRBJ2-2	TRBV11-3	NA	NA	14	TGTGCCAGCAGCTCGTCCCCCGGGGCCGGGGAGCTGTTTTTT	CASSSSPGAGELFF
TRBJ2-2	TRBV9	TRBD1	NA	13	TGTGCCAGCAGCGACAGGGGTACCGGGGAGCTGTTTTTT	CASSDRGTGELFF
TRBJ2-2	TRBV5-4	TRBD2	NA	17	TGTGCCAGCAGCTTCGGGGGGCGGGAGGGCGTCACCGGGGAGCTGTTTTTT	CASSFGGREGVTGELFF
TRBJ2-1	TRBV7-9	TRBD2	NA	14	TGTGCCAGCCACACTAGCGGGAATTGGGGTGAGCAGTTCTTC	CASHTSGNWGEQFF
TRBJ1-5	TRBV4-1	NA	NA	15	TGCGCCAGCAGCCAAGGGATGGTTAGCAATCAGCCCCAGCATTTT	CASSQGMVSNQPQHF
TRBJ2-7	TRBV27	TRBD1	NA	14	TGTGCCAGCAGTTCGGACAGGGGAGGTTACGAGCAGTACTTC	CASSSDRGGYEQYF
TRBJ2-3	TRBV10-1	NA	NA	14	TGCGCCAGCAGTGAGGCGGCGGGTACAGATACGCAGTATTTT	CASSEAAGTDTQYF
TRBJ2-3	TRBV9	TRBD1	NA	15	TGTGCCAGCAGCGTCCGGACAGGGGTGACAGATACGCAGTATTTT	CASSVRTGVTDTQYF
TRBJ1-1	TRBV28	NA	NA	12	TGTGCCAGCAGTTCGGCGAGGGACTGGGCTTTCTTT	CASSSARDWAFF
TRBJ2-1	TRBV7-6	NA	once	12	TGTGCCAGCAGCTTTGGGTCGAATGAGCAGTTCTTC	CASSFGSNEQFF
TRBJ2-7	TRBV19	NA	NA	15	TGTGCCAGTAGTATCTCCGCCGGTCTTAACTACGAGCAGTACTTC	CASSISAGLNYEQYF
TRBJ2-5	TRBV5-6	TRBD1	NA	17	TGTGCCAGCAGCTTGTGGGAACAGGGGCCAGTCCAAGAGACCCAGTACTTC	CASSLWEQGPVQETQYF
TRBJ2-7	TRBV6-6	TRBD2	NA	15	TGTGCCAGCAGTTACCTAGCGGGACCCAACTACGAGCAGTACTTC	CASSYLAGPNYEQYF
TRBJ1-1	TRBV15	NA	NA	12	TGTGCCACCCGAGGTGGGGAGGCCGAAGCTTTCTTT	CATRGGEAEAFF
TRBJ1-1	TRBV30	TRBD1	NA	15	TGTGCCTGGAGTGCCGGGACAGGTGTGGCGACTGAAGCTTTCTTT	CAWSAGTGVATEAFF
TRBJ1-1	TRBV5-1	NA	NA	13	TGCGCCAGCAGCTTAATTGGGGAGGGTGAAGCTTTCTTT	CASSLIGEGEAFF
TRBJ2-2	TRBV27	NA	NA	16	TGTGCCAGCAGTTTTGTAACAGGGATTAGAACCGGGGAGCTGTTTTTT	CASSFVTGIRTGELFF
TRBJ2-1	TRBV5-1	NA	NA	15	TGCGCCAGCAGCTTGGGACCCTCAAGGGACAATGAGCAGTTCTTC	CASSLGPSRDNEQFF
TRBJ2-1	TRBV6-5	NA	NA	14	TGTGCCAGCAGTTCAAAACGACTAGATGGTGAGCAGTTCTTC	CASSSKRLDGEQFF
TRBJ2-1	TRBV27	NA	NA	15	TGTGCCAGCAGTTTACAGGGGAATTGGGGCAATGAGCAGTTCTTC	CASSLQGNWGNEQFF
TRBJ1-4	TRBV13	NA	once	15	TGTGCCAGCAGCAGTGGAGGTGGAACTAATGAAAAACTGTTTTTT	CASSSGGGTNEKLFF